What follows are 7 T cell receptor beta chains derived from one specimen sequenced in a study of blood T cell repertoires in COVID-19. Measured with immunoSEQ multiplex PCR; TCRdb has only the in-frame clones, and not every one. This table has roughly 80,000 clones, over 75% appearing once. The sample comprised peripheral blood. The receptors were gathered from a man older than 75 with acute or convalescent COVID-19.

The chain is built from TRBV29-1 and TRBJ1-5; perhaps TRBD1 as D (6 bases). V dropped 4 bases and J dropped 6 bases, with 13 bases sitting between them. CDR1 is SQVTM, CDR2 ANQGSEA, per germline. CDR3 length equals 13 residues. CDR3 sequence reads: CSVAQGLGQPQHF. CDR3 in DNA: TGCAGCGTTGCCCAGGGGTTGGGTCAGCCCCAGCATTTT.

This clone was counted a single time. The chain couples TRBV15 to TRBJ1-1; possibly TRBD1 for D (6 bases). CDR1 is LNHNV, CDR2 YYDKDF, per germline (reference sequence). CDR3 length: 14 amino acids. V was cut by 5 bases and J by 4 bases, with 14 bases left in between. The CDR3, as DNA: TGTGCCACCAGCGCCGGGGGGGCATTCACTGAAGCTTTCTTT. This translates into CATSAGGAFTEAFF.

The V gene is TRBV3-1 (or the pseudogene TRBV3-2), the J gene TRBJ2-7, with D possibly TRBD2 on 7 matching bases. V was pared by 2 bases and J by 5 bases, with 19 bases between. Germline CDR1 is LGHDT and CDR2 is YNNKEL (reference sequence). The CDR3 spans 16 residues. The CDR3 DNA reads TGTGCCAGCAGCCAAACCAGTCTAGGGGGGGCCCACGAGCAGTACTTC. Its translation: CASSQTSLGGAHEQYF.

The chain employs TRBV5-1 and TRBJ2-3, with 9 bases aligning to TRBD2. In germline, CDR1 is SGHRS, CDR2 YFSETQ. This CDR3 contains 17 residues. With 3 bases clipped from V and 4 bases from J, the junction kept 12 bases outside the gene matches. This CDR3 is CASSSGGAGGLADTQYF. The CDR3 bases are TGCGCCAGCAGCTCCGGCGGGGCGGGGGGGCTGGCAGATACGCAGTATTTT. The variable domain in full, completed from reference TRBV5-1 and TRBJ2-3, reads KAGVTQTPRYLIKTRGQQVTLSCSPISGHRSVSWYQQTPGQGLQFLFEYFSETQRNKGNFPGRFSGRQFSNSRSEMNVSTLELGDSALYLCASSSGGAGGLADTQYFGPGTRLTVL.

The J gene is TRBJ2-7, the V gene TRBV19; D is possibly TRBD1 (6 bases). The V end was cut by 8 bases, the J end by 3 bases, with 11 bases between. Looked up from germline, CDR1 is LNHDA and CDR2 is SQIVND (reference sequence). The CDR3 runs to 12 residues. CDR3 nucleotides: TGTGCCAGTGGCCAGGGGCTCTACGAGCAGTACTTC. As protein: CASGQGLYEQYF. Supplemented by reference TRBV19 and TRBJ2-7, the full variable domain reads DGGITQSPKYLFRKEGQNVTLSCEQNLNHDAMYWYRQDPGQGLRLIYYSQIVNDFQKGDIAEGYSVSREKKESFPLTVTSAQKNPTAFYLCASGQGLYEQYFGPGTRLTVT.

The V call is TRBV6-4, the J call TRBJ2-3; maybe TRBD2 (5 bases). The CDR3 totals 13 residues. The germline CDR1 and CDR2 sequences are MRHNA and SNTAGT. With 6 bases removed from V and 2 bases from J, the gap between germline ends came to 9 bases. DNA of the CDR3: TGTGCCAGCAGCTGGAGGCTCACAGATACGCAGTATTTT. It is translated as CASSWRLTDTQYF.

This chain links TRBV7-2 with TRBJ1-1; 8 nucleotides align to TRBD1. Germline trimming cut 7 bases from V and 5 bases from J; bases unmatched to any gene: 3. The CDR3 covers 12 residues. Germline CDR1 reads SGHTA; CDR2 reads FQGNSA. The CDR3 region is CASTYRGTEAFF. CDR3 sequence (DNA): TGTGCCAGCACCTACAGGGGGACTGAAGCTTTCTTT.